This T cell receptor beta chain emerged from a study of blood T cell repertoires in COVID-19. Overall study: Some COVID-19 samples were acute and others convalescent; all came from the United States, Italy and Spain. The analysed material was cDNA or gDNA that came from T cells, B-cell-depleted T cells, or PBMCs.

Patients in Seattle were enrolled during active infection, then followed longitudinally. The table came from immunoSEQ multiplex PCR; TCRdb's copy has only in-frame clones and leaves some out. This sample has 400,000 to 450,000 clones; roughly 90% occur once, and the top ten carry approximately 1.5%. Germline CDR1 is MNHEY and CDR2 is SMNVEV (reference sequence). V was cut by 6 bases and J by 7 bases, with 26 bases left in between. This CDR3 is 17 amino acids long. This chain connects TRBV27 to TRBJ2-3, with TRBD2 as a possible D gene (5 bases). This sequence originates from a woman aged 35 to 49 with COVID-19, enrolled during active disease. Sequencing input: peripheral blood. The DNA for the CDR3 is TGTGCCAGCAGATCTAATGCCGGACTCCCTTCCCTTCATACGCAGTATTTT. Amino acid sequence: CASRSNAGLPSLHTQYF.